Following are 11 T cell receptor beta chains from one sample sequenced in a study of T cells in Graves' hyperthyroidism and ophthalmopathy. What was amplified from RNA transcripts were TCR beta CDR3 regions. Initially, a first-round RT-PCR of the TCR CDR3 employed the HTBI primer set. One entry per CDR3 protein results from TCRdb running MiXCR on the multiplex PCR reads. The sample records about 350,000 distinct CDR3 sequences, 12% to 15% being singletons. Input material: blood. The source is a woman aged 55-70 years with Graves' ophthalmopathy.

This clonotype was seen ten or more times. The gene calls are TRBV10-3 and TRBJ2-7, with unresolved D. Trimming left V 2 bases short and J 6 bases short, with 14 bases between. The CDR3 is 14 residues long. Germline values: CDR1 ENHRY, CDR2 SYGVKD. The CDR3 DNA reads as TGTGCCATCAGTGAGGGGCAGGCCGGCGGCGAGCAGTACTTC. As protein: CAISEGQAGGEQYF.

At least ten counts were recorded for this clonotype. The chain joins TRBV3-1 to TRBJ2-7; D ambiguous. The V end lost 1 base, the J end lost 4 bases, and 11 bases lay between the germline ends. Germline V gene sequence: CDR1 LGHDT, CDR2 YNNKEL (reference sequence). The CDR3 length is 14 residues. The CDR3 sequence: CASSQGLLTYEQYF. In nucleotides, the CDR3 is TGTGCCAGCAGCCAAGGGCTGTTGACGTACGAGCAGTACTTC.

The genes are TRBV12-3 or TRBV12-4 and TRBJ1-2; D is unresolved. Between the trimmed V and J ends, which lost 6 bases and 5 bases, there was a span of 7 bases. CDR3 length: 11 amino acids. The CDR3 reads CASSGRYGYTF. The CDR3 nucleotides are TGTGCCAGCAGCGGTCGTTATGGCTACACCTTC.

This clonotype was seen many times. CDR3 sequence (DNA): TGTGCCAGCTCAGAACAAGAGACCCAGTACTTC. Translation: CASSEQETQYF. This chain joins TRBV18 and TRBJ2-5, with D hard to call. The germline gives CDR1 KGHSH, CDR2 LQKENI. Deletions cut 5 bases from V and 2 bases from J, with 3 bases between. CDR3 length: 11 residues. Supplemented by reference TRBV18 and TRBJ2-5, the full variable domain reads NAGVMQNPRHLVRRRGQEARLRCSPMKGHSHVYWYRQLPEEGLKFMVYLQKENIIDESGMPKERFSAEFPKEGPSILRIQQVVRGDSAAYFCASSEQETQYFGPGTRLLVL.

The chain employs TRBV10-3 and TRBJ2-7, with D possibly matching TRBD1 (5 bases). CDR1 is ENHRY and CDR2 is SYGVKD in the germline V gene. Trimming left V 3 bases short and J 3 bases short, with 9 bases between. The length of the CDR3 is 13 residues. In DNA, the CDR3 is TGTGCCATCAGTGAACCGACAGACTACGAGCAGTACTTC. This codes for CAISEPTDYEQYF.

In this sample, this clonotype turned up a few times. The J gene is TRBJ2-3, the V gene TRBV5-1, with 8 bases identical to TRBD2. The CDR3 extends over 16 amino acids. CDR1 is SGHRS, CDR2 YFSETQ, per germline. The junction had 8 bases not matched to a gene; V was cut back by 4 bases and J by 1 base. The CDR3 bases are TGCGCCAGCAGCCTTAGACCGGGACTAGGCACAGATACGCAGTATTTT. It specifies CASSLRPGLGTDTQYF.

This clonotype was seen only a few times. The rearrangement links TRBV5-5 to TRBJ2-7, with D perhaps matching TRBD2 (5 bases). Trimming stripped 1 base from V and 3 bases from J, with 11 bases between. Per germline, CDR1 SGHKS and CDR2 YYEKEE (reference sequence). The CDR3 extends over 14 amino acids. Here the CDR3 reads CASSLPLRDYEQYF. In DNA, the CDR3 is TGTGCCAGCAGCTTGCCCTTACGGGACTACGAGCAGTACTTC.

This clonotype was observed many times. CDR3 bases: TGTGCCAGCAGTCTCAGGGGTCCCACTGAAGCTTTCTTT. This encodes CASSLRGPTEAFF. The chain has TRBV12-3 or TRBV12-4 and TRBJ1-1; maybe TRBD1 (6 bases). Trimming cost V 5 bases and J 4 bases, with 11 bases left between them. CDR3 length: 13 amino acids.

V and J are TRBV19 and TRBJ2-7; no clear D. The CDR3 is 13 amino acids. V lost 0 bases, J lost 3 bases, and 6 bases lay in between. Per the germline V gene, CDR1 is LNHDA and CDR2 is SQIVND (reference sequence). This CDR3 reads CASSIEVSYEQYF. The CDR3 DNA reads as TGTGCCAGTAGTATAGAAGTTAGCTACGAGCAGTACTTC.

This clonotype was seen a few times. CDR3 in DNA: TGCGCCAGCAGTGAGTCGAGGCTAGCGGGTTACATTCAGTACTTC. This sequence encodes CASSESRLAGYIQYF. V is TRBV10-1 and J is TRBJ2-4; 8 bases are a match to TRBD2. With 0 bases clipped from V and 8 bases from J, the junction kept 6 bases outside the gene matches. CDR3 size: 15 residues. CDR1 and CDR2 from the germline V gene are WNHNN and SYGVQD (reference sequence).

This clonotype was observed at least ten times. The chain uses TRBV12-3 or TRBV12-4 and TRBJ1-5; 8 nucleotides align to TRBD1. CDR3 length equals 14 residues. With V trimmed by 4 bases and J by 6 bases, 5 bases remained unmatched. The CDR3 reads CASSSGGSGQPQHF. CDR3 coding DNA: TGTGCCAGCAGTTCAGGGGGCTCCGGTCAGCCCCAGCATTTT.